Each of the 28 T cell receptor beta chains below was sequenced from the same sample in a study of T cells in Graves' hyperthyroidism and ophthalmopathy. Researchers amplified the TCR beta CDR3 regions from RNA transcripts. In the first-round RT-PCR of the TCR CDR3, the HTBI primer set was used. TCRdb ran MiXCR on the multiplex PCR reads and lists one entry per CDR3 protein. The sample lists 490,000 or so distinct CDR3 sequences, less than 25% occurring once. The sequencing sample was made of blood. The receptors originated from a woman aged 70 to 79 with Graves' ophthalmopathy.

This clonotype was observed at least ten times. The chain has TRBV20-1 and TRBJ2-3; D is possibly TRBD1 (5 bases). V was trimmed by 1 base and J by 6 bases, leaving 14 bases between them. From germline, CDR1 is DFQATT and CDR2 SNEGSKA (reference sequence). This CDR3 spans 14 amino acids. This chain's CDR3 is CSARVQTEPDTQYF. CDR3 sequence (DNA): TGCAGTGCTAGAGTCCAGACAGAGCCGGATACGCAGTATTTT.

This clonotype has a count of ten or more. The chain employs TRBV11-1 and TRBJ2-3, with D perhaps TRBD1 (5 bases). CDR3 length equals 14 residues. V dropped 1 base and J dropped 11 bases, with 16 bases sitting between them. Germline V gives CDR1 SGHAT, CDR2 FQDESV (reference sequence). The CDR3 region is CASSLGGSRVRQYF. CDR3 nucleotides: TGTGCCAGCAGCTTAGGTGGCTCCAGGGTCCGGCAGTATTTT. The full variable domain, its missing parts supplied by reference TRBV11-1 and TRBJ2-3, is EAEVAQSPRYKITEKSQAVAFWCDPISGHATLYWYRQILGQGPELLVQFQDESVVDDSQLPKDRFSAERLKGVDSTLKIQPAELGDSAMYLCASSLGGSRVRQYFGPGTRLTVL.

This chain connects TRBV3-1 to TRBJ2-5, with D possibly called TRBD1 or TRBD2 (7 bases each). Per the germline V gene, CDR1 is LGHDT and CDR2 is YNNKEL (reference sequence). With 4 bases removed from V and 5 bases from J, the gap between germline ends came to 14 bases. This CDR3 is built from 14 residues. The CDR3 is CASSPYRGGETQYF. The CDR3 region has the DNA TGTGCCAGCAGCCCCTACAGGGGAGGGGAGACCCAGTACTTC.

To note about this clonotype: A read error is possible here, since a much larger clone lies one base away. V gene TRBV20-1 combines with J gene TRBJ1-5, with 10 bases fitting TRBD1. There are 14 residues in the CDR3. Germline assignment: CDR1 DFQATT and CDR2 SNEGSKA (reference sequence). After removal of 1 base from V and 4 bases from J, the junction contained 1 base not matched to a gene. The CDR3 nucleotides are TGCAGTGCTAGAGGGGGACAGGGGAATCAGCCCCAGCATTTT. Translation: CSARGGQGNQPQHF.

The rearrangement links TRBV10-3 to TRBJ2-1; perhaps TRBD2 as D (5 bases). Looked up from germline, CDR1 is ENHRY and CDR2 is SYGVKD. Trimming left V 6 bases short and J 6 bases short, with 9 bases between. The CDR3 sequence is 12 residues long. The CDR3 bases are TGTGCCATCAGCAGGACTGGCAATGAGCAGTTCTTC. Encoded protein: CAISRTGNEQFF.

This clonotype was counted at least ten times. This chain uses TRBV28 with TRBJ1-6; D not resolved. Germline V lookup: CDR1 MDHEN, CDR2 SYDVKM. The CDR3 loop spans 14 amino acids. V was shortened by 6 bases and J by 7 bases, with 13 bases between the two germline ends. This chain's CDR3 is CASSPVPGNSPLHF. In DNA form, the CDR3 reads TGTGCCAGCAGCCCCGTTCCGGGGAATTCACCCCTCCACTTT.

This clonotype was found many times. At one end, the junction sequence differs from germline, possibly due to a read error. The rearrangement joins TRBV7-9 to TRBJ1-5; a weak D match, TRBD1 (5 bases). The CDR3 loop spans 14 amino acids. Germline lookup yields CDR1 SEHNR and CDR2 FQNEAQ (reference sequence). As DNA, the CDR3 is TGTGCCAGCAGTTTAGGGACTAGCAATCAGCCCCAGCATTTT. Translated, it gives CASSLGTSNQPQHF.

The chain has TRBV29-1 and TRBJ1-1; TRBD1 might be the D (6 bases). The CDR3 is 13 amino acids. With 6 bases removed from V and 0 bases from J, the gap between germline ends came to 11 bases. CDR1 is SQVTM and CDR2 is ANQGSEA in the germline V gene. DNA for the CDR3: TGCAGCGTGATGGACAGCATGAACACTGAAGCTTTCTTT. As protein: CSVMDSMNTEAFF.

This clonotype was recorded many times. This chain joins TRBV2 and TRBJ2-1; D not certain. V was pared by 3 bases and J by 7 bases, with 13 bases between. From germline, CDR1 is SNHLY and CDR2 FYNNEI. The length of the CDR3 is 14 residues. The CDR3 reads CASSDNSRMNEQFF. CDR3 DNA: TGTGCCAGCAGTGATAACTCTCGGATGAATGAGCAGTTCTTC.

Only a few counts were recorded for this clonotype. This CDR3 is CASSDSIGTIGYTF. CDR3 DNA sequence: TGTGCCAGCAGTGACTCGATCGGGACAATAGGCTACACCTTC. The chain has TRBV6-4 and TRBJ1-2, with D perhaps TRBD1 (6 bases). Germline-derived CDR1 and CDR2 are MRHNA and SNTAGT. CDR3 length: 14 residues. V gave up 0 bases and J gave up 8 bases, with 13 bases separating them.

The chain links TRBV6-1 to TRBJ2-3; 11 nucleotides line up with TRBD2. The V gene end was trimmed by 5 bases and the J gene end by 4 bases; junction bases not matched to a gene: 11. Germline CDR1 reads MNHNS; CDR2 reads SASEGT. The CDR3 loop spans 17 amino acids. The CDR3 loop reads CASSLLAGDLRADTQYF. The CDR3 region has the DNA TGTGCCAGCAGTCTACTAGCGGGAGATCTTAGGGCAGATACGCAGTATTTT.

The chain uses TRBV5-1 and TRBJ2-4, with TRBD1 matching over 9 bases. Trimming at V came to 4 bases and at J to 8 bases, leaving 7 bases not matched to a gene. Germline values: CDR1 SGHRS, CDR2 YFSETQ. The CDR3 has 14 residues. CDR3 residues: CASSRGQGEDIQYF. The CDR3 DNA sequence: TGCGCCAGCAGCCGGGGACAGGGTGAAGACATTCAGTACTTC.

The table lists this clonotype with a few counts. The chain recombines TRBV2 with TRBJ1-6; D is unresolved. Trimming took off 7 bases at V and 0 bases at J, with 13 bases between the two ends. Germline CDR1 SNHLY, CDR2 FYNNEI. This CDR3 has 16 amino acids. The CDR3 sequence: CASNPGRSSYNSPLHF. In nucleotides, the CDR3 is TGTGCCAGCAATCCCGGACGGAGCTCCTATAATTCACCCCTCCACTTT. Supplemented by reference TRBV2 and TRBJ1-6, the full variable domain reads EPEVTQTPSHQVTQMGQEVILRCVPISNHLYFYWYRQILGQKVEFLVSFYNNEISEKSEIFDDQFSVERPDGSNFTLKIRSTKLEDSAMYFCASNPGRSSYNSPLHFGNGTRLTVT.

DNA of the CDR3: TGCAGTGCTAGAGGTCAGGGGGCCTTGGGTTACAATGAGCAGTTCTTC. As protein: CSARGQGALGYNEQFF. The J gene is TRBJ2-1, the V gene TRBV20-1; 8 bases are a match to TRBD1. Germline V gives CDR1 DFQATT, CDR2 SNEGSKA (reference sequence). V was clipped by 1 base and J by 4 bases; unmatched bases: 9. The CDR3 extends over 16 amino acids.

This clonotype was detected a few times. V is TRBV7-2 and J is TRBJ2-3; TRBD1 or TRBD2 may be the D gene (5 bases each). The CDR3 length is 20 residues. Germline assignment: CDR1 SGHTA and CDR2 FQGNSA. Trimming stripped 5 bases from V and 1 base from J, with 28 bases between. The CDR3 loop reads CASSPYGGELTPPGTDTQYF. CDR3 nucleotides: TGTGCCAGCAGCCCGTATGGGGGTGAGCTAACACCGCCTGGCACAGATACGCAGTATTTT.

This clonotype occurred many times. The chain links TRBV20-1 to TRBJ1-1; no clear D. The CDR3 contains 16 residues. V was trimmed by 1 base and J by 0 bases, leaving 15 bases between them. In germline, CDR1 is DFQATT, CDR2 SNEGSKA (reference sequence). CDR3 nucleotides: TGCAGTGCTAGAGCGGGTGGCAGACCAATGAACACTGAAGCTTTCTTT. Protein sequence: CSARAGGRPMNTEAFF.

This clonotype was observed a handful of times. The V call is TRBV9, the J call TRBJ2-7; 7 positions match TRBD2. Germline trimming cut 1 base from V and 4 bases from J; bases unmatched to any gene: 2. Germline CDR1 SGDLS, CDR2 YYNGEE. The CDR3 contains 13 residues. The CDR3 nucleotides read TGTGCCAGCAGCGTAAGGGGAGGGTACGAGCAGTACTTC. Residues: CASSVRGGYEQYF.

This clonotype was seen repeatedly, ten times or more. The chain is built from TRBV7-6 and TRBJ2-1, with 7 positions matching TRBD2. After removal of 0 bases from V and 8 bases from J, the junction contained 7 bases not matched to a gene. The germline gives CDR1 SGHVS, CDR2 FNYEAQ. CDR3 length: 15 amino acids. CDR3 bases: TGTGCCAGCAGCTTAGCGGGGTCGGGAGGACATGAGCAGTTCTTC. It codes for CASSLAGSGGHEQFF.

The CDR3 loop is CASSPDRQGVAFF. The DNA for the CDR3 is TGTGCCAGCTCACCGGATAGACAGGGGGTGGCTTTCTTT. The chain uses TRBV18 and TRBJ1-1, with 9 bases matching TRBD1. Germline CDR1 is KGHSH and CDR2 is LQKENI. The CDR3 is 13 residues long. V dropped 3 bases and J dropped 11; count of bases not matched to a gene: 7. The full variable domain, in which reference TRBV18 and TRBJ1-1 provide the parts outside the CDR3, is NAGVMQNPRHLVRRRGQEARLRCSPMKGHSHVYWYRQLPEEGLKFMVYLQKENIIDESGMPKERFSAEFPKEGPSILRIQQVVRGDSAAYFCASSPDRQGVAFFGQGTRLTVV.

There are a few counts of this clonotype. The CDR3 bases are TGCGCCAGCAGCATCGGGACAGGGCGAAACACCATATATTTT. This sequence encodes CASSIGTGRNTIYF. This chain uses TRBV5-1 with TRBJ1-3; TRBD1 aligns across 9 bases. With 4 bases clipped from V and 5 bases from J, the junction kept 4 bases outside the gene matches. Germline CDR1 SGHRS, CDR2 YFSETQ. The CDR3 spans 14 residues. Combining the CDR3 with reference TRBV5-1 and TRBJ1-3 gives the whole variable domain KAGVTQTPRYLIKTRGQQVTLSCSPISGHRSVSWYQQTPGQGLQFLFEYFSETQRNKGNFPGRFSGRQFSNSRSEMNVSTLELGDSALYLCASSIGTGRNTIYFGEGSWLTVV.

This clonotype was recorded many times. The gene calls are TRBV6-1 and TRBJ2-5; 7 bases are a match to TRBD1. Germline CDR1 reads MNHNS; CDR2 reads SASEGT. The CDR3 consists of 14 residues. With V trimmed by 5 bases and J by 3 bases, 6 bases remained unmatched. The CDR3 sequence is CASSTGQWEETQYF. The CDR3 bases are TGTGCCAGCAGTACGGGACAGTGGGAAGAGACCCAGTACTTC.

This clonotype occurred many times. V and J are TRBV10-3 and TRBJ1-1, with 7 bases lining up with TRBD1. Germline lookup yields CDR1 ENHRY and CDR2 SYGVKD. V was pared by 10 bases and J by 2 bases, with 10 bases of the junction left unmatched. CDR3 size: 14 residues. The CDR3 DNA sequence: TGTGCCACAATGGCCAGGGGGTTTAACACTGAAGCTTTCTTT. It encodes CATMARGFNTEAFF.

The chain joins TRBV3-1 to TRBJ2-7; 7 nucleotides agree with TRBD2. Germline V gene data show CDR1 as LGHDT and CDR2 as YNNKEL (reference sequence). This CDR3 region has 15 residues. After removal of 3 bases from V and 0 bases from J, the junction contained 5 bases not matched to a gene. The CDR3, as DNA: TGTGCCAGCAGCCATACTAGCGAGAGCTCCTACGAGCAGTACTTC. Translating gives CASSHTSESSYEQYF.

This clonotype was detected a few times. The J gene is TRBJ2-7, the V gene TRBV4-1; TRBD2 aligns across 8 bases. The germline V gene encodes CDR1 MGHRA and CDR2 YSYEKL. The ends lost 4 bases at V and 9 bases at J; junction bases unmatched: 11. The CDR3 is made up of 14 amino acids. Here the CDR3 reads CASSLLGLAPRQYF. DNA for the CDR3: TGCGCCAGCAGCCTTTTAGGACTAGCTCCAAGGCAGTACTTC.

This rearrangement joins TRBV3-1 to TRBJ2-7; D remains ambiguous. Per germline, CDR1 LGHDT and CDR2 YNNKEL (reference sequence). The CDR3 is 13 amino acids. V lost 4 bases to trimming and J lost 0 bases, with 7 bases between them. The CDR3 spells CASSRVLSYEQYF. In nucleotides, the CDR3 is TGTGCCAGCAGCCGGGTGCTCTCCTACGAGCAGTACTTC.

This chain's CDR3 is CASSTIPGGTEAFF. The DNA for the CDR3 is TGCGCCAGCAGCACAATTCCAGGGGGCACTGAAGCTTTCTTT. This chain connects TRBV5-1 to TRBJ1-1; the match to TRBD1 covers 7 bases. This CDR3 comprises 14 residues. CDR1 and CDR2 from the germline V gene are SGHRS and YFSETQ. V lost 4 bases and J lost 4; bases outside the gene matches: 7.

The J gene is TRBJ2-1, the V gene TRBV5-1, with D hard to call. Trimming shortened V by 1 base and J by 7 bases, and 12 bases separated the two germline ends. Germline CDR1 reads SGHRS; CDR2 reads YFSETQ. This CDR3 comprises 14 residues. Here the CDR3 reads CASSLNALKNEQFF. CDR3 coding DNA: TGCGCCAGCAGCTTGAATGCCCTGAAGAATGAGCAGTTCTTC.

This rearrangement joins TRBV2 to TRBJ2-7, with D possibly called TRBD1 or TRBD2 (7 bases each). The CDR3 runs to 14 residues. The germline V gene has CDR1 SNHLY and CDR2 FYNNEI. Trimming took off 7 bases at V and 3 bases at J, with 16 bases between the two ends. The CDR3 coding sequence is TGTGCCAGCAACAGGGGACCTAGCGGCTACGAGCAGTACTTC. Protein product: CASNRGPSGYEQYF.